Listed below are T cell receptor beta chains from one sample, sequenced in a study of OX40 agonist ivuxolimab in advanced cancers. TCRdb's copy holds only in-frame clones and misses some; the assay was immunoSEQ multiplex PCR. The repertoire holds roughly 81,000 clones, with approximately 95% as singletons. This specimen consisted of CD4+ or CD8+ T cells sorted from blood, obtained in a trial of the OX40 agonist ivuxolimab. Receptor source: an adult with an advanced solid tumor such as melanoma, head and neck, liver or kidney cancer. CDR3s include the opening cysteine and the closing phenylalanine or tryptophan. The D gene is left open where the match is weak. Some rows have no size entry. The others give once, few or many, or a class for an expanded clone.

d_gene,v_gene,abundance,j_gene,CDR3nt,CDR3aa
-,TRBV13,once,TRBJ2-7,TGTGCCAGCAGCCCCGAGCGGAAGGCCTACGAGCAGTACTTC,CASSPERKAYEQYF
-,TRBV28,-,TRBJ2-3,TGTGCCAGCAGTTTCAAGCGGACAGATACGCAGTATTTT,CASSFKRTDTQYF
-,TRBV12-1,-,TRBJ2-7,TGTGCCAGCAGCTCGTGTCTCTCGGGACAGAAACCCTACGAGCAGTACTTC,CASSSCLSGQKPYEQYF
-,TRBV27,-,TRBJ2-3,TGTGCCAGCAGGTTTAGCACAGATACGCAGTATTTT,CASRFSTDTQYF
TRBD1,TRBV7-9,-,TRBJ2-4,TGTGCCAGCAGCTTAGCGCCAGGACAGGGCGCGGGTCCTCCGATTCAGTACTTC,CASSLAPGQGAGPPIQYF
-,TRBV29-1,-,TRBJ2-1,TGCAGCGTCGCCCCAGGGTACAATGAGCAGTTCTTC,CSVAPGYNEQFF
TRBD2,TRBV7-2,-,TRBJ2-2,TGTGCCAGCAGCTTCTCCTTCGGGACTAGCGTCGCCGGGGAGCTGTTTTTT,CASSFSFGTSVAGELFF
TRBD2,TRBV30,-,TRBJ2-1,TGTGCCTGGAGTGTAGGGACTAGCGGTTGGAATGAGCAGTTCTTC,CAWSVGTSGWNEQFF
-,TRBV4-1,-,TRBJ1-4,TGCGCCAGCAGCCAACATCAGGGACCTAATGAAAAACTGTTTTTT,CASSQHQGPNEKLFF
-,TRBV4-2,-,TRBJ1-2,TGTGCCAGCAGGAATCGAAGCAGTAGCTATGGCTACACCTTC,CASRNRSSSYGYTF
-,TRBV5-6,-,TRBJ2-7,TGTGCCAGCAGCTTCCACTACTCCTACGAGCAGTACTTC,CASSFHYSYEQYF
-,TRBV21-1,-,TRBJ1-1,TGTGCCAGCAGTCCAGAGGGTTTCCGCCACACTGAAGCTTTCTTT,CASSPEGFRHTEAFF
-,TRBV27,-,TRBJ2-3,TGTGCCAGCAGTTTATGGGGAGATACGCAGTATTTT,CASSLWGDTQYF
TRBD1,TRBV30,-,TRBJ1-1,TGTGCCTGGAGTGCAGGGGGCCATACTGAAGCTTTCTTT,CAWSAGGHTEAFF
-,TRBV6-5,-,TRBJ2-7,TGTGCCAGCAGTCCTGTGGGGACCGTTTCCTACGAGCAGTACTTC,CASSPVGTVSYEQYF
-,TRBV18,once,TRBJ2-7,TGTGCCAGCTCACCCTATTCAGGGACCTACGAGCAGTACTTC,CASSPYSGTYEQYF
TRBD1,TRBV27,-,TRBJ1-2,TGTGCCAGCAGTTATTCAGGGGGTGGCTATGGCTACACCTTC,CASSYSGGGYGYTF
-,TRBV5-6,-,TRBJ2-5,TGTGCCAGCAGCTCTTACCGGGAGGAGACCCAGTACTTC,CASSSYREETQYF
TRBD2,TRBV13,-,TRBJ2-7,TGTGCCAGCAGCGCGGGACTAGCGGGACTCTACGAGCAGTACTTC,CASSAGLAGLYEQYF
-,TRBV4-3,-,TRBJ2-3,TGCGCCAGCAGCCACGGCGGGACTGGGGCACTGTATTTT,CASSHGGTGALYF
-,TRBV7-9,-,TRBJ2-2,TGTGCCAGCAGCTTAGGGGGGACCGGGGAGCTGTTTTTT,CASSLGGTGELFF
-,TRBV18,-,TRBJ2-3,TGTGCCAGCTCACCGGGGACCAGGAAATTCAGCACAGATACGCAGTATTTT,CASSPGTRKFSTDTQYF
TRBD2,TRBV9,-,TRBJ2-5,TGTGCCAGCAGCGTCGGACTAGCGGGAGTGGAGACCCAGTACTTC,CASSVGLAGVETQYF
TRBD1,TRBV18,-,TRBJ1-2,TGTGCCAGCTCACCTGACAGGGGCGGCTATGGCTACACCTTC,CASSPDRGGYGYTF
-,TRBV28,-,TRBJ2-5,TGTGCCAGCAGTCCCAGGGGGGCCCAAGAGACCCAGTACTTC,CASSPRGAQETQYF
-,TRBV7-3,-,TRBJ2-1,TGTGCCAGCAGCTTTTTAAATGCGGTCGCGAATGAGCAGTTCTTC,CASSFLNAVANEQFF
TRBD1,TRBV7-9,-,TRBJ2-3,TGTGCCAGCAGCCCCGGACAGGGCCGGACAGATACGCAGTATTTT,CASSPGQGRTDTQYF
TRBD1,TRBV19,medium-sized,TRBJ1-1,TGTGCCAGTAGTATATGGCAGGGGGCCGACACTGAAGCTTTCTTT,CASSIWQGADTEAFF
-,TRBV5-1,few,TRBJ2-2,TGCGCCAGCAGCTTGGGACGAACGAACACCGGGGAGCTGTTTTTT,CASSLGRTNTGELFF
TRBD2,TRBV5-5,-,TRBJ2-1,TGTGCCAGCAGCTTGGGAAGCGGGAGGGCCAATGAGCAGTTCTTC,CASSLGSGRANEQFF
-,TRBV30,-,TRBJ1-1,TGTGCCTGGAGTGAAGGGATCGGGACTGAAGCTTTCTTT,CAWSEGIGTEAFF
-,TRBV27,once,TRBJ2-7,TGTGCCAGCAGTGCCGTTCAGGGGTACGAGCAGTACTTC,CASSAVQGYEQYF
TRBD1,TRBV30,-,TRBJ2-5,TGTGCCTGGAGCTACCGGACAGGTGGACAAGAGACCCAGTACTTC,CAWSYRTGGQETQYF
TRBD2,TRBV7-6,-,TRBJ2-7,TGTGCCAGCAGCCCCGGACTAGCGGGAAGTTACCGCTACGAGCAGTACTTC,CASSPGLAGSYRYEQYF
-,TRBV4-3,-,TRBJ2-1,TGCGCCAGCAGCGCTCGACTAGGCCCCTACAATGAGCAGTTCTTC,CASSARLGPYNEQFF
-,TRBV4-2,few,TRBJ1-5,TGTGCCAGCAGTCGACTCATAGGGGTTGGTCAGCCCCAGCATTTT,CASSRLIGVGQPQHF
-,TRBV28,-,TRBJ2-7,TGTGCCAGCAGTCCCCTTGAGAAGGGTTACCTCTACGAGCAGTACTTC,CASSPLEKGYLYEQYF
-,TRBV7-9,-,TRBJ2-2,TGTGCCAGCAGCTCCTCCGCCGATACGCGGACTTCCCACACCGGGGAGCTGTTTTTT,CASSSSADTRTSHTGELFF
TRBD2,TRBV7-2,-,TRBJ2-7,TGTGCCAGCAGGGTTCACGGGCTAGCGGGGCCCTACGAGCAGTACTTC,CASRVHGLAGPYEQYF
-,TRBV27,once,TRBJ2-7,TGTGCCAGCAGTGGGGGCCAGACAGGCTACGAGCAGTACTTC,CASSGGQTGYEQYF
-,TRBV29-1,-,TRBJ1-1,TGCAGCGTTATGTCAGGGATGGGCACTGAAGCTTTCTTT,CSVMSGMGTEAFF
-,TRBV5-1,-,TRBJ2-7,TGCGCCAGCAGCCCACTCCGGAGTAGGGGGGGTGTTGAGCAGTACTTC,CASSPLRSRGGVEQYF
TRBD1,TRBV2,-,TRBJ2-1,TGTGCCAGCAGTCCCGGGACAGGGAAATACAATGAGCAGTTCTTC,CASSPGTGKYNEQFF
-,TRBV25-1,-,TRBJ1-1,TGTGCCAGCAGTGTGGGGGCCGGCACTGAAGCTTTCTTT,CASSVGAGTEAFF
-,TRBV19,-,TRBJ2-7,TGTGCCAGTAGACCTCAGGGGACTCGCTACGAGCAGTACTTC,CASRPQGTRYEQYF
-,TRBV21-1,-,TRBJ2-1,TGTGCCAGCAACATCCCCGGTGGGGTGGAAAGGACCTACAATGAGCAGTTCTTC,CASNIPGGVERTYNEQFF
-,TRBV6-6,-,TRBJ2-1,TGTGCCAGCAGTACCGCGACAGTTAACAATGAGCAGTTCTTC,CASSTATVNNEQFF
-,TRBV11-2,-,TRBJ2-1,TGTGCCAGCAGCTCTAATGAGCAGTTCTTC,CASSSNEQFF
TRBD2,TRBV11-2,-,TRBJ2-3,TGTGCCAGCAGCTTGACCGGGACTAGCATGTCAGATACGCAGTATTTT,CASSLTGTSMSDTQYF
TRBD2,TRBV5-6,-,TRBJ2-3,TGTGCCAGCAGCTTACACCCTAGCGGGAGGGCCGATTTGACAGATACGCAGTATTTT,CASSLHPSGRADLTDTQYF
-,TRBV15,-,TRBJ1-5,TGTGCCACCAGCAGTCGCAGGGGTGAGGGCAATCAGCCCCAGCATTTT,CATSSRRGEGNQPQHF
-,TRBV9,-,TRBJ1-3,TGTGCCAGCAGCGCGAGGGATTCTGGAAACACCATATATTTT,CASSARDSGNTIYF
TRBD1,TRBV9,-,TRBJ2-7,TGTGCCAGCAGCGAATTCCCAGGACAGGGCTCCTACGAGCAGTACTTC,CASSEFPGQGSYEQYF
TRBD1,TRBV5-4,-,TRBJ1-1,TGCGCCAGCAGCAAAGCATCGGCAGGGGGCATGGAGGATACTGAAGCTTTCTTT,CASSKASAGGMEDTEAFF
TRBD1,TRBV4-1,-,TRBJ1-3,TGCGCCAGCAGCGAGGGACAGGACTTGACTGGAAACACCATATATTTT,CASSEGQDLTGNTIYF